The rows below give T cell receptor beta chains drawn from one sample of a study of OX40 agonist ivuxolimab in advanced cancers. The data were produced by immunoSEQ multiplex PCR, yet TCRdb's version contains in-frame clones alone and is incomplete. Altogether tens of thousands of clones are present, 65% to 85% being singletons, with the ten largest covering around 6.8%. The sequences come from CD4+ or CD8+ T cells sorted from blood, collected in a trial of the OX40 agonist ivuxolimab. These TCRs come from an adult with an advanced solid tumor such as melanoma, head and neck, liver or kidney cancer. CDR3s include the opening cysteine and the closing phenylalanine or tryptophan. D genes are given only for firm matches. Some rows have no size entry. The others give once, few or many, or a class for an expanded clone.

size	V	J	D	length	CDR3	DNA
.	TRBV29-1	TRBJ2-2	.	13	CSVGGLVTGELFF	TGCAGCGTTGGGGGGTTAGTCACCGGGGAGCTGTTTTTT
.	TRBV18	TRBJ2-3	TRBD2	16	CASSPYSGTSTDTQYF	TGTGCCAGCTCACCATATAGCGGGACTAGCACAGATACGCAGTATTTT
.	TRBV23-1	TRBJ2-3	TRBD2	17	CASSQSEVAGVTDTQYF	TGCGCCAGCAGTCAATCGGAGGTAGCGGGAGTCACAGATACGCAGTATTTT
.	TRBV2	TRBJ1-1	.	14	CASSVEGKDTEAFF	TGTGCCAGCAGTGTTGAGGGTAAGGATACTGAAGCTTTCTTT
.	TRBV6-6	TRBJ2-7	TRBD1	13	CATRERGPYEQYF	TGTGCCACCAGAGAGAGGGGGCCCTACGAGCAGTACTTC
.	TRBV4-1	TRBJ1-2	.	13	CASSQNNGQEYTF	TGCGCCAGCAGCCAAAACAACGGACAAGAATACACCTTC
medium-sized	TRBV12-5	TRBJ1-1	.	12	CASGRDTGEAFF	TGTGCTAGTGGTCGAGACACAGGTGAAGCTTTCTTT
.	TRBV29-1	TRBJ1-1	.	13	CSVEGAMNTEAFF	TGCAGCGTTGAAGGGGCTATGAACACTGAAGCTTTCTTT
.	TRBV30	TRBJ2-6	.	20	CAWSFARYHIQGSGANVLTF	TGTGCCTGGAGTTTCGCCCGATACCATATACAGGGCTCTGGGGCCAACGTCCTGACTTTC
once	TRBV7-9	TRBJ2-5	.	17	CASSLGETGRRGETQYF	TGTGCCAGCAGCTTAGGGGAGACAGGGAGGAGAGGGGAGACCCAGTACTTC
few	TRBV5-4	TRBJ1-2	TRBD1	13	CASRQGTGGGYTF	TGTGCCAGCAGACAGGGGACAGGGGGTGGCTACACCTTC
once	TRBV12-5	TRBJ1-2	TRBD1	14	CASGWGTGSYGYTF	TGTGCTAGTGGTTGGGGGACAGGGAGCTATGGCTACACCTTC
.	TRBV7-2	TRBJ2-1	TRBD2	16	CASSPLAGGWYNEQFF	TGTGCCAGCAGCCCGTTAGCGGGAGGTTGGTACAATGAGCAGTTCTTC
.	TRBV7-9	TRBJ2-7	.	14	CASSSGGWIGEQYF	TGTGCCAGCAGCTCCGGGGGATGGATCGGCGAGCAGTACTTC
few	TRBV18	TRBJ1-3	.	16	CASSQIPQGNGNTIYF	TGTGCCAGCTCACAAATACCGCAGGGTAACGGAAACACCATATATTTT
.	TRBV6-6	TRBJ1-2	.	10	CASSTWSYTF	TGTGCCAGCAGTACCTGGAGCTACACCTTC
.	TRBV4-3	TRBJ2-1	.	17	CASSQDQGFLFNNEQFF	TGCGCCAGCAGCCAAGATCAGGGATTCTTATTCAACAATGAGCAGTTCTTC
few	TRBV10-2	TRBJ1-5	.	13	CASSGTDNQPQHF	TGCGCCAGCAGTGGGACGGATAATCAGCCCCAGCATTTT
.	TRBV4-3	TRBJ2-2	TRBD2	19	CASSPRITGGRLGTGELFF	TGCGCCAGCAGCCCAAGGATTACTGGCGGGAGACTCGGCACCGGGGAGCTGTTTTTT
.	TRBV9	TRBJ2-3	TRBD1	15	CASDAGTGGWDTQYF	TGTGCCAGCGACGCTGGGACAGGGGGCTGGGATACGCAGTATTTT
.	TRBV5-4	TRBJ1-2	.	16	CASSLSSGTGGYGYTF	TGTGCCAGCAGCCTCTCCTCGGGAACGGGAGGCTATGGCTACACCTTC
.	TRBV7-9	TRBJ1-2	.	15	CASSSIAGGWYGYTF	TGTGCCAGCAGCTCAATCGCGGGGGGCTGGTATGGCTACACCTTC